The table lists the clone carrying this TCR beta chain with a count of one. CDR3 length equals 15 residues. The V gene's germline CDR1 is SNHLY and CDR2 FYNNEI. V shed 8 bases and J 0 bases; nucleotides not matched to a gene: 8. This entry comes from a study of blood T cell repertoires in COVID-19. Study at large: The samples span acute and convalescent COVID-19 from the United States, Italy and Spain. T cells, B-cell-depleted T cells, or PBMCs provided the cDNA or gDNA that served as material.

Per the original methods: Using reference gene primer amplification, nucleated cell counts were estimated. Using immunoSEQ multiplex PCR, the repertoire was profiled, and TCRdb retains in-frame clones only, with some absent. That table is the source of V, J and clone size, and D and trimming were worked out from the DNA. The data hold some 250,000 clones, with approximately 80% observed a single time. The receptor's source is an elderly woman with acute or convalescent COVID-19. V and J are TRBV2 and TRBJ1-1; TRBD1 agrees at 8 bases. Sample: peripheral blood. CDR3 sequence (DNA): TGTGCCAGCGCCGGGACAGGCCTCCTGAACACTGAAGCTTTCTTT. Its translation: CASAGTGLLNTEAFF. The full variable domain, with the rest looked up from reference TRBV2 and TRBJ1-1, is EPEVTQTPSHQVTQMGQEVILRCVPISNHLYFYWYRQILGQKVEFLVSFYNNEISEKSEIFDDQFSVERPDGSNFTLKIRSTKLEDSAMYFCASAGTGLLNTEAFFGQGTRLTVV.